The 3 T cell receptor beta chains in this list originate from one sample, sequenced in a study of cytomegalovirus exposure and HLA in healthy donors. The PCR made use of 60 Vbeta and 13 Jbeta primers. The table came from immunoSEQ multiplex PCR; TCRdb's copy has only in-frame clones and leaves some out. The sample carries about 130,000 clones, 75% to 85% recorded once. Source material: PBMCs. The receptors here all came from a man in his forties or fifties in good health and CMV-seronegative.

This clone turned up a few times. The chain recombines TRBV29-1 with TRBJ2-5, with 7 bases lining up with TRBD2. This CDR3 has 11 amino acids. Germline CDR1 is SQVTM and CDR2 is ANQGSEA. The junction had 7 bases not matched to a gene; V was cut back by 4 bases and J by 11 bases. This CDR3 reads CSVGVAGEQYF. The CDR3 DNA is TGCAGCGTTGGTGTCGCGGGGGAGCAGTACTTC.

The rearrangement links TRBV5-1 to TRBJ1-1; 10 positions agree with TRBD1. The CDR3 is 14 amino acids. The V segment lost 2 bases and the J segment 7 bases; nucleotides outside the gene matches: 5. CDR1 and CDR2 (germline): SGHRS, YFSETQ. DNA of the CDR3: TGCGCCAGCAGCTTCGGACAGGGGGTGATTGAAGCTTTCTTT. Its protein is CASSFGQGVIEAFF. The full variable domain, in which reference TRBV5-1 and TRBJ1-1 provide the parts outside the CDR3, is KAGVTQTPRYLIKTRGQQVTLSCSPISGHRSVSWYQQTPGQGLQFLFEYFSETQRNKGNFPGRFSGRQFSNSRSEMNVSTLELGDSALYLCASSFGQGVIEAFFGQGTRLTVV.

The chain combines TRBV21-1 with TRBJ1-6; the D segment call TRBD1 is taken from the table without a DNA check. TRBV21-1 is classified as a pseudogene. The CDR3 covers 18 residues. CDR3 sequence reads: CASIWAPRVRCDNSPLHF. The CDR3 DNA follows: TGTGCCAGCATTTGGGCTCCCAGGGTGCGATGTGATAATTCACCCCTCCACTTT.